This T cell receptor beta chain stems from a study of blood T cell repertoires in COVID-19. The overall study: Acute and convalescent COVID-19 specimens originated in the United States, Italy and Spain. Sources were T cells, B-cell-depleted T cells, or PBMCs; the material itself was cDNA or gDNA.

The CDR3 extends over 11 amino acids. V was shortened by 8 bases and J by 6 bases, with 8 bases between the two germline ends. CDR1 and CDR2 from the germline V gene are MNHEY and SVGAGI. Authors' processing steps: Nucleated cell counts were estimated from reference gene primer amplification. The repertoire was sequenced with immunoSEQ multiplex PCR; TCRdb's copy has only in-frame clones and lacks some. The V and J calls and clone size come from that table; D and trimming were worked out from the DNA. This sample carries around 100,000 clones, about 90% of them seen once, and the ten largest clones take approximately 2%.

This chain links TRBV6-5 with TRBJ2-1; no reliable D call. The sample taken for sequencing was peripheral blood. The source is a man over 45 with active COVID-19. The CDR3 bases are TGTGCCAGCCAGAGAGGCAATGAGCAGTTCTTC. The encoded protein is CASQRGNEQFF.